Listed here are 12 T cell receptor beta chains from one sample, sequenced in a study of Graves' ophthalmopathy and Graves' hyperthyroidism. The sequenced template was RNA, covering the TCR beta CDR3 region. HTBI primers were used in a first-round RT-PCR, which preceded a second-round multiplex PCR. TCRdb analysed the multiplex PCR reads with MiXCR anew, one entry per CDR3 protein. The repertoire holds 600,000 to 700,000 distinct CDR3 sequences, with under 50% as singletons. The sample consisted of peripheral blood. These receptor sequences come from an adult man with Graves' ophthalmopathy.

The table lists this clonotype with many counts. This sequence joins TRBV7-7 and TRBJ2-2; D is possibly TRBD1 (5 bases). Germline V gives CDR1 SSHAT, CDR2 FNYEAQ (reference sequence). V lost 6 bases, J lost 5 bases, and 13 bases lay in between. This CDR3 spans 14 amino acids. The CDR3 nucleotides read TGTGCCAGCAGTTCAACGAAGGGGACCGGGGAGCTGTTTTTT. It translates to CASSSTKGTGELFF. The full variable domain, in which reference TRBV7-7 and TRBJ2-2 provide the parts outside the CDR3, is GAGVSQSPRYKVTKRGQDVTLRCDPISSHATLYWYQQALGQGPEFLTYFNYEAQPDKSGLPSDRFSAERPEGSISTLTIQRTEQRDSAMYRCASSSTKGTGELFFGEGSRLTVL.

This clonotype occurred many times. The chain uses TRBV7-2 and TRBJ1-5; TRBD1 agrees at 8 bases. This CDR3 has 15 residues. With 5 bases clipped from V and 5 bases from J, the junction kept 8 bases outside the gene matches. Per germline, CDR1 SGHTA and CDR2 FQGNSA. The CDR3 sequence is CASSENQGAYQPQHF. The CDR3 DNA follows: TGTGCCAGCAGCGAAAACCAGGGGGCGTATCAGCCCCAGCATTTT.

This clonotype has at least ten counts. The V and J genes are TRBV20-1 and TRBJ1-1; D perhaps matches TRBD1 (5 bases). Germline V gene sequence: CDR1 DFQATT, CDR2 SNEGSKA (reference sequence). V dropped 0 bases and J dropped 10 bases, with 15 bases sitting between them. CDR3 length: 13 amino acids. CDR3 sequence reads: CSARDLARGAAFF. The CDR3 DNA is TGCAGTGCTAGAGATCTGGCTCGAGGGGCAGCTTTCTTT.

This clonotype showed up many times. The CDR3 is CASSLSGRVFYNSPLHF. The CDR3 region has the DNA TGTGCCAGCAGCTTATCTGGCAGGGTCTTTTATAATTCACCCCTCCACTTT. The V gene is TRBV7-8, the J gene TRBJ1-6; D may be TRBD1 (5 bases). Germline values: CDR1 SGHVS, CDR2 FQNEAQ. The CDR3 consists of 17 residues. The V end lost 2 bases, the J end lost 4 bases, and 15 bases lay between the germline ends.

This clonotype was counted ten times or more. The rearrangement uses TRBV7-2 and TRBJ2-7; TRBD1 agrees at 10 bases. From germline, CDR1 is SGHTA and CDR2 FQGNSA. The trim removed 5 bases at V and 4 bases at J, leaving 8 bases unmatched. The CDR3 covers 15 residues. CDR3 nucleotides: TGTGCCAGCAGCCGGGCTGGGACAGGGGTTTACGAGCAGTACTTC. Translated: CASSRAGTGVYEQYF.

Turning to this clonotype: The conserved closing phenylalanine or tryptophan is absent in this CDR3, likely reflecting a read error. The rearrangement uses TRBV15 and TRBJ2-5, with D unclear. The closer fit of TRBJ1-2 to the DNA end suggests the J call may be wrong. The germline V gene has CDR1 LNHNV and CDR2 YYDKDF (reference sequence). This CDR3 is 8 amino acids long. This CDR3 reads CATSRYTP. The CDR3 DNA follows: TGTGCCACCAGCAGATACACCCCC.

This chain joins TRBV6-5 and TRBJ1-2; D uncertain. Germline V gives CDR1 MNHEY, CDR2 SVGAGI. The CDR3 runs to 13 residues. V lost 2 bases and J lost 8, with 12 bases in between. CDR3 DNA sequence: TGTGCCAGCAGTTACGGGGAGGGTTTAGGCTACACCTTC. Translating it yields CASSYGEGLGYTF.

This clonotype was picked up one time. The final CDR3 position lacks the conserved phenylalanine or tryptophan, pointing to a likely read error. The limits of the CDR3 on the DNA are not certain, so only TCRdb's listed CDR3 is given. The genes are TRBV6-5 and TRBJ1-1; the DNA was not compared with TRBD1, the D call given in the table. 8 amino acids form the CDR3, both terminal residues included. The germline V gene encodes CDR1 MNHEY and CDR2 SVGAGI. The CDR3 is CASSLQGA.

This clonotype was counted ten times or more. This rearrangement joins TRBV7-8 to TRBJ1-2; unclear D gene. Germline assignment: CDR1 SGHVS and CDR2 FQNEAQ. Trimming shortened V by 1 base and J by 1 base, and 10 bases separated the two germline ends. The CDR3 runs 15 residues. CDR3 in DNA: TGTGCCAGCAGCTTAGACTTCACGATTAACTATGGCTACACCTTC. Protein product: CASSLDFTINYGYTF.

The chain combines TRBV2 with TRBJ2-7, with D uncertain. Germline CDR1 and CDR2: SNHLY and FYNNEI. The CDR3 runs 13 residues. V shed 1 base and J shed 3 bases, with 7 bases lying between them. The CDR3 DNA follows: TGTGCCAGCAGTGAAGACGCGGACTACGAGCAGTACTTC. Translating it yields CASSEDADYEQYF.

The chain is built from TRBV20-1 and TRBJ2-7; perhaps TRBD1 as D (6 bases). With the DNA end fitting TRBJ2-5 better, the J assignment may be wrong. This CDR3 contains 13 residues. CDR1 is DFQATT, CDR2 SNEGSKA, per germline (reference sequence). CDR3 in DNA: TGCAGTGCTAGTGCCCAGGGGCAAGAGACCCAGTACTTC. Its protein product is CSASAQGQETQYF.

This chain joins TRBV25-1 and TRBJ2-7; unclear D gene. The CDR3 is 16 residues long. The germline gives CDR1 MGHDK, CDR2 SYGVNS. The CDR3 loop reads CARDALGIRRSYEQYF. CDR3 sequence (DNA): TGTGCTAGAGACGCCTTGGGTATTCGGCGCTCCTACGAGCAGTACTTC.